These T cell receptor beta chains were read from a single sample in a study of cytomegalovirus exposure and HLA in healthy donors. TCRdb's table, derived via immunoSEQ multiplex PCR, lists solely in-frame clones and lacks some. Among about 180,000 clones, around 84% were seen once, and the ten largest hold 1%. The sample consisted of PBMCs. Source of these receptors: a boy aged 2 to 10 in good health and CMV-seronegative. The CDR3 runs from the conserved cysteine through the conserved F or W. Each record gives: J gene, D gene, V gene, clone size, CDR3 DNA, CDR3 protein. The D gene is left open where the match is weak. The size entry is marked missing in some rows and otherwise reads once, few, many or a size class.

>TRBJ2-7|TRBD1|TRBV28|.
TGTGCCAGCAGGCGGGGACAGGGATCCTACGAGCAGTACTTC
CASRRGQGSYEQYF
>TRBJ1-3|.|TRBV11-2|.
TGTGCCAGCAGCTTAACCTCGACGGTGGGGCCCTTTGGAAACACCATATATTTT
CASSLTSTVGPFGNTIYF
>TRBJ2-2|.|TRBV19|.
TGTGCCAGTACTTCAGGGGGGGAGCTGTTTTTT
CASTSGGELFF
>TRBJ2-1|TRBD1|TRBV6-5|.
TGTGCCAGCAGTTCTTCCGGGACAGGGTACAATGAGCAGTTCTTC
CASSSSGTGYNEQFF
>TRBJ1-3|.|TRBV9|.
TGTGCCAGCAGCGAGTCGGACGGGATCTCTGGAAACACCATATATTTT
CASSESDGISGNTIYF
>TRBJ2-3|.|TRBV11-2|.
TGTGCCAGCAGCTTAGACAGCGGTGACACAGATACGCAGTATTTT
CASSLDSGDTDTQYF
>TRBJ1-1|.|TRBV5-1|once
TGCGCCAGCAGCGTATCATGGGGCGCGCGGACTGAAGCTTTCTTT
CASSVSWGARTEAFF
>TRBJ1-2|TRBD1|TRBV7-9|.
TGTTCCAGCAGCCCGGGGACAGCTACACCTATTTATGGCTACACCTTC
CSSSPGTATPIYGYTF
>TRBJ2-3|TRBD2|TRBV11-3|.
TGTGCCAGCAGCCCGAGCGGGGGGGCCGGAGATACGCAGTATTTT
CASSPSGGAGDTQYF
>TRBJ1-5|.|TRBV6-6|.
TGTGCCAGCACACTACATGGCAATCAGCCCCAGCATTTT
CASTLHGNQPQHF
>TRBJ2-1|.|TRBV14|.
TGTGCCAGCAGCCAGACTGGGAGGACCTACAATGAGCAGTTCTTC
CASSQTGRTYNEQFF
>TRBJ2-7|.|TRBV27|.
TGTGCCAGCAGTGCAGGGTACGAGCAGTACTTC
CASSAGYEQYF
>TRBJ2-3|TRBD2|TRBV5-6|.
TGTGCCAGCAGCCCGGGACTAGCGTCCTCAGATACGCAGTATTTT
CASSPGLASSDTQYF
>TRBJ2-7|TRBD2|TRBV7-9|once
TGTGCCAGCACCCCCCCAGGCGGGGGGACCTACGAGCAGTACTTC
CASTPPGGGTYEQYF
>TRBJ1-1|TRBD1|TRBV27|.
TGTGCCAGCAGTTCGACAGGGGGCTTCACTGAAGCTTTCTTT
CASSSTGGFTEAFF
>TRBJ1-1|TRBD1|TRBV5-1|.
TGCGCCAGCAGCTATGGGACAGCGATTGAGGCTTTCTTT
CASSYGTAIEAFF
>TRBJ2-1|TRBD2|TRBV6-5|.
TGTGCCAGCAGTTACCTGGGCGGGAGAACGGATGAGCAGTTCTTC
CASSYLGGRTDEQFF
>TRBJ2-1|.|TRBV19|.
TGTGCCAGTAGTCCGACAGGCGTCTCCTACAATGAGCAGTTCTTC
CASSPTGVSYNEQFF
>TRBJ2-3|.|TRBV19|.
TGTGCCAGTAGTCGCGGCAGGGGCAACACAGATACGCAGTATTTT
CASSRGRGNTDTQYF
>TRBJ2-5|TRBD2|TRBV5-1|.
TGCGCCAGCAGTCCCACGACTAGCGGGAGTACGGAGACCCAGTACTTC
CASSPTTSGSTETQYF
>TRBJ1-5|TRBD1|TRBV28|.
TGTGCCACCACTAACCGGGACAGGGGGCTTGTTCAGCCCCAGCATTTT
CATTNRDRGLVQPQHF
>TRBJ2-7|.|TRBV30|.
TGTGCCTGGAGTGTAACCGGGTTGGACGAGCAGTACTTC
CAWSVTGLDEQYF
>TRBJ2-5|TRBD1|TRBV9|.
TGTGCCAGCAGCGTAGCCGGACAGGGGACCCAGTACTTC
CASSVAGQGTQYF
>TRBJ1-6|TRBD1|TRBV29-1|.
TGCAGCGTTGCGTCCGGGACAGGGAATTCACCCCTCCACTTT
CSVASGTGNSPLHF
>TRBJ1-1|.|TRBV5-1|.
TGCGCCAGCAGCTCACTGGGCCCTAACACTGAAGCTTTCTTT
CASSSLGPNTEAFF
>TRBJ1-1|.|TRBV4-1|.
TGCGCCAGCAGCGAAGCCCGGGGTCGTGAAGCTTTCTTT
CASSEARGREAFF
>TRBJ1-2|TRBD1|TRBV25-1|.
TGTGCCAGCAGTGGTGGACAGGGGGCGGGGGGTGGCTACACCTTC
CASSGGQGAGGGYTF
>TRBJ1-5|TRBD1|TRBV10-3|.
TGTGCCTGCGGGACAGTAAATCAGCCCCAGCATTTT
CACGTVNQPQHF
>TRBJ1-3|.|TRBV5-1|.
TGCGCCAGCAGCATTGGACAGGGAAACACCATATATTTT
CASSIGQGNTIYF
>TRBJ1-4|.|TRBV29-1|.
TGCAGCGTTGTCCCCAAGAGGGGGGAAAAACTGTTTTTT
CSVVPKRGEKLFF
>TRBJ2-1|.|TRBV7-2|once
TGTGCCAGCAGCTCCGACAGGTACAATGAGCAGTTCTTC
CASSSDRYNEQFF
>TRBJ2-3|TRBD2|TRBV4-1|once
TGCGCCAGCAGCCAACGCTCTAGCGGGGGGGCTACAGATACGCAGTATTTT
CASSQRSSGGATDTQYF
>TRBJ2-3|.|TRBV6-6|once
TGTGCCAGCAGTTACTTGGTAGCGGCCACAGATACGCAGTATTTT
CASSYLVAATDTQYF
>TRBJ2-1|.|TRBV28|.
TGTGCCAGCAGTTTCTCACAGGATGAGCAGTTCTTC
CASSFSQDEQFF
>TRBJ1-6|.|TRBV6-1|.
TGTGCCAGCAGTGAAGAGACCCTGGGGGGGATAAATTCACCCCTCCACTTT
CASSEETLGGINSPLHF
>TRBJ2-2|.|TRBV30|.
TGTGCCTGGAGTGTAAGGGGGACCGGCGGGGAGCTGTTTTTT
CAWSVRGTGGELFF
>TRBJ2-3|TRBD2|TRBV9|.
TGTGCCAGCAGCGTAGGGCTAGCGGATACAGATACGCAGTATTTT
CASSVGLADTDTQYF
>TRBJ2-1|TRBD2|TRBV11-3|.
TGTGCCAGCAGCCCGCCTTGGCTAGCGGAGGGGACTTACAATGATGGGCAGTTCTTC
CASSPPWLAEGTYNDGQFF
>TRBJ1-5|.|TRBV6-1|.
TGTGCCAGCAGTGAGAGCAGGGGCAATCAGCCCCAGCATTTT
CASSESRGNQPQHF
>TRBJ1-1|.|TRBV13|.
TGTGCCAGCAGCTTCTCAGTGATGCCGAACACTGAAGCTTTCTTT
CASSFSVMPNTEAFF
>TRBJ2-2|.|TRBV2|few
TGTGCCAGCGCACCGGGACTCCCTCTCACCGGGGAGCTGTTTTTT
CASAPGLPLTGELFF
>TRBJ2-2|.|TRBV11-2|once
TGTGCCAGCAGCGCCTCGCCGGCCGGGGAGCTGTTTTTT
CASSASPAGELFF
>TRBJ1-2|TRBD1|TRBV7-2|.
TGTGCCAGCAGCCCAGTTCCGGGACAGGGGCATGGCTACACCTTC
CASSPVPGQGHGYTF
>TRBJ1-5|.|TRBV11-2|once
TGTGCCAGCAGCTTAGCAATTAGCAATCAGCCCCAGCATTTT
CASSLAISNQPQHF
>TRBJ1-4|TRBD1|TRBV5-6|.
TGTGCCAGCAGCCAACAGGGGATCGGTGAAAAACTGTTTTTT
CASSQQGIGEKLFF
>TRBJ1-1|.|TRBV28|.
TGTGCCAGCACCCCCGAGGGTTGGTCCGCTGAAGCTTTCTTT
CASTPEGWSAEAFF
>TRBJ1-2|TRBD1|TRBV29-1|.
TGCAGCGTTGAACCAACAGGGGGCTATGGCTACACCTTC
CSVEPTGGYGYTF
>TRBJ1-5|.|TRBV19|.
TGTGCCAGTAGTATGGGCCAGGGATCCGACCAGCCCCAGCATTTT
CASSMGQGSDQPQHF
>TRBJ1-5|.|TRBV6-1|.
TGTGCCAGCAGTGAGGCGCGGAGGCACAATCAGCCCCAGCATTTT
CASSEARRHNQPQHF
>TRBJ2-3|TRBD2|TRBV29-1|.
TGCAGCGCGGGGACTAAACTCACAGATACGCAGTATTTT
CSAGTKLTDTQYF
>TRBJ1-1|.|TRBV14|.
TGTGCCAGCAGCCGTTACAGGGTGGTTCGGAACACTGAAGCTTTCTTT
CASSRYRVVRNTEAFF